The 14 T cell receptor beta chains reported below all come from one sample, sequenced in a study of blood T cell repertoires in COVID-19. Repertoires were generated with immunoSEQ multiplex PCR, while TCRdb's copy carries only in-frame clones and drops some. The table includes about 160,000 clones, 85% detected once. The sequenced material came from peripheral blood. The source is a human donor with acute or convalescent COVID-19. The donor label of this sample is uncertain.

This clone was recorded only once. The J gene is TRBJ1-4, the V gene TRBV6-5, with D possibly matching TRBD1 (5 bases). Germline V lookup: CDR1 MNHEY, CDR2 SVGAGI. With 2 bases removed from V and 10 bases from J, the gap between germline ends came to 14 bases. The CDR3 runs to 14 residues. The CDR3 protein is CASSYGGTQGKLFF. The CDR3 DNA sequence: TGTGCCAGCAGTTACGGCGGGACCCAGGGAAAACTGTTTTTT.

The chain links TRBV27 to TRBJ1-4; TRBD1 matches 8 bases. Germline CDR1 reads MNHEY; CDR2 reads SMNVEV (reference sequence). With V trimmed by 5 bases and J by 6 bases, 11 bases remained unmatched. The CDR3 is 16 amino acids. CDR3 nucleotides: TGTGCCAGCAGTAATTACAGGGGGTGGTCGGATGAAAAACTGTTTTTT. Translated, it gives CASSNYRGWSDEKLFF.

This chain uses TRBV19 with TRBJ1-2; a weak D match, TRBD1 (5 bases). In germline, CDR1 is LNHDA, CDR2 SQIVND (reference sequence). Trimming took off 5 bases at V and 8 bases at J, with 15 bases between the two ends. This CDR3 region has 13 residues. CDR3 loop: CASSPRRVVGYTF. CDR3 DNA sequence: TGTGCCAGTAGTCCCCGCAGGGTGGTCGGCTACACCTTC.

The gene calls are TRBV5-1 and TRBJ2-1, with TRBD1 matching over 8 bases. From germline, CDR1 is SGHRS and CDR2 YFSETQ. The CDR3 runs to 15 residues. Trimming removed 3 bases from V and 7 bases from J; junction bases left unmatched: 9. The CDR3 sequence: CASSSRTGSGNEQFF. Here the CDR3 DNA reads TGCGCCAGCAGCTCTCGGACAGGGTCGGGGAATGAGCAGTTCTTC.

The rearrangement joins TRBV4-2 to TRBJ2-5; 9 positions agree with TRBD2. Trimming at V came to 1 base and at J to 5 bases, leaving 11 bases not matched to a gene. The CDR3 contains 17 residues. CDR1 LGHNA and CDR2 YNFKEQ come from the germline V gene. The CDR3 here is CASSQAQRGAGSETQYF. The CDR3 DNA sequence: TGTGCCAGCAGCCAAGCCCAGCGGGGGGCCGGGAGTGAGACCCAGTACTTC.

This rearrangement joins TRBV19 to TRBJ1-2; tentative D call: TRBD1 (5 bases). V was trimmed by 3 bases and J by 4 bases, leaving 18 bases between them. Germline V gives CDR1 LNHDA, CDR2 SQIVND (reference sequence). The CDR3 length is 16 residues. CDR3 in amino acids: CASSIILARATYGYTF. Written as DNA, the CDR3 is TGTGCCAGTAGTATCATCCTGGCCAGGGCGACCTATGGCTACACCTTC. The full variable domain, its missing parts supplied by reference TRBV19 and TRBJ1-2, is DGGITQSPKYLFRKEGQNVTLSCEQNLNHDAMYWYRQDPGQGLRLIYYSQIVNDFQKGDIAEGYSVSREKKESFPLTVTSAQKNPTAFYLCASSIILARATYGYTFGSGTRLTVV.

V and J are TRBV12-5 and TRBJ1-5; D perhaps matches TRBD1 (6 bases). The V and J ends lost 5 bases and 7 bases respectively, with 15 bases between them. Germline V CDR1 and CDR2: LGHNT, FRNRAP. This CDR3 is 14 amino acids long. CDR3 region: CASGHGQWEQPQHF. CDR3 in DNA: TGTGCTAGTGGTCACGGACAGTGGGAACAGCCCCAGCATTTT.

The chain combines TRBV29-1 with TRBJ1-1; D uncertain. The CDR3 totals 13 residues. Per the germline V gene, CDR1 is SQVTM and CDR2 is ANQGSEA. Trimming removed 1 base at V and 1 base at J, with 7 bases between. DNA of the CDR3: TGCAGCGTTGAAGTACACCCGAACACTGAAGCTTTCTTT. Its translation is CSVEVHPNTEAFF.

The rearrangement uses TRBV7-4 and TRBJ1-5; D is uncertain. The ends were cut back, 1 base at V and 1 base at J, with 11 bases in the middle. The CDR3 is 16 amino acids. Germline V gene data show CDR1 as SGHVT and CDR2 as SQSDAQ. CDR3 loop: CASSLELFPSNQPQHF. The CDR3 DNA sequence: TGTGCCAGCAGCTTAGAGCTTTTCCCAAGCAATCAGCCCCAGCATTTT.

V usage is TRBV10-2 and J usage is TRBJ1-3; unclear D gene. The CDR3 runs to 15 residues. CDR1 and CDR2 (germline): WSHSY, SAAADI. V gave up 5 bases and J gave up 5 bases, with 16 bases separating them. CDR3 bases: TGCGCCAGCAGTAAAAGAGAGGGCAAGAGAAACACCATATATTTT. It encodes CASSKREGKRNTIYF.

This chain connects TRBV2 to TRBJ1-4, with D uncertain. Trimming shortened V by 6 bases and J by 0 bases, and 11 bases separated the two germline ends. Per the germline V gene, CDR1 is SNHLY and CDR2 is FYNNEI. CDR3 size: 15 residues. CDR3 region: CASRDGEATNEKLFF. The CDR3 DNA follows: TGTGCCAGCAGGGATGGAGAAGCAACTAATGAAAAACTGTTTTTT.

This chain connects TRBV7-2 to TRBJ2-7; TRBD2 is a possible D gene (6 bases). Germline V lookup: CDR1 SGHTA, CDR2 FQGNSA. V was pared by 3 bases and J by 2 bases, with 20 bases between. The CDR3 contains 17 residues. The chain's CDR3 is CASSFGRGRGEPYEQYF. The CDR3 DNA is TGTGCCAGCAGCTTTGGGCGGGGCAGAGGAGAGCCCTACGAGCAGTACTTC.

V and J are TRBV18 and TRBJ1-6; the match to TRBD1 covers 9 bases. The length of the CDR3 is 14 residues. Germline CDR1 reads KGHSH; CDR2 reads LQKENI. The ends lost 4 bases at V and 6 bases at J; junction bases unmatched: 1. DNA for the CDR3: TGTGCCAGCTCACGGGACAGGGCTAATTCACCCCTCCACTTT. Amino acids: CASSRDRANSPLHF.

The chain has TRBV3-1 (or the pseudogene TRBV3-2) and TRBJ2-5; 8 positions agree with TRBD1. V dropped 4 bases and J dropped 2; count of bases not matched to a gene: 3. Germline CDR1 is LGHDT and CDR2 is YNNKEL (reference sequence). The CDR3 has 14 residues. The DNA for the CDR3 is TGTGCCAGCAGCCTAAGGACAGGGCAAGAGACCCAGTACTTC. Amino acids: CASSLRTGQETQYF.